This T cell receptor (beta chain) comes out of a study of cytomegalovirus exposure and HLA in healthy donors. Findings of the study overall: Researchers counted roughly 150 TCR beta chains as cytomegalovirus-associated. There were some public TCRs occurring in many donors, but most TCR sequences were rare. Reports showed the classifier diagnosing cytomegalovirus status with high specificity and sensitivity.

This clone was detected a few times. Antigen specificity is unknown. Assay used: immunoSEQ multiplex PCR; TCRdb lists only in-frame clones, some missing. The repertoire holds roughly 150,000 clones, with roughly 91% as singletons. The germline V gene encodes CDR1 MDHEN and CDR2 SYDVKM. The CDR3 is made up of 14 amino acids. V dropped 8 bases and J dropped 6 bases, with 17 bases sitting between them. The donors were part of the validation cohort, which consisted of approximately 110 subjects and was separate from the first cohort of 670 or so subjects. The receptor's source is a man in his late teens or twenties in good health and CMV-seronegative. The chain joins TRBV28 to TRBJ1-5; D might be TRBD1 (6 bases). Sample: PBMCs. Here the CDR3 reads CASFPRGAGQPQHF. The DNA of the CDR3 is TGTGCCAGCTTCCCCCGGGGGGCAGGTCAGCCCCAGCATTTT.